Listed here is a single T cell receptor beta chain. Its antigen is still unknown. Compared with germline, one end of the junction differs, possibly owing to a read error. The immunoSEQ Assay, a bias-controlled multiplex PCR, was used to amplify TCRbeta CDR3 regions from genomic DNA. Per the source publication's procedure: The number of nucleated cells in each sample was estimated by amplification of reference gene primers within the assay. To quantify the absolute abundance of each unique TCRbeta CDR3 rearrangement, sequence reads were collapsed and filtered. Productive Simpson clonality was computed per sample as the square root of Simpson's diversity index over productive rearrangements. TCRdb holds this immuneACCESS table with in-frame rearrangements only. Some clones are missing; in checked studies, unresolved V genes explain under half, and the rest has no known cause. For V, J and clone size, that table is used; D and trimming come from the DNA. This sample lists fewer than 450,000 clones; around 88% were detected once. Around an eighth of the sample comes from the top ten.

The data derive from a study of blood T cell repertoires in COVID-19 (dated by TCRdb to the early 2020s). Describing the broader study: Samples covering the acute and convalescent phases of COVID-19 were provided by collaborators in the United States, Italy and Spain. Where available, HLA class I and class II types were taken from metadata supplied by the sample provider and were not determined by assay-based typing. A freely available public database, intended as a resource for researchers studying the immune response to SARS-CoV-2, is where the repertoires were released. The material from the prospective study consisted of cDNA or gDNA derived from T cells, B-cell-depleted T cells, or PBMCs. Samples were obtained from the ongoing ImmuneRACE study (first 160 participants) and from 950 to 1,500 subjects provided by 6 global collaborators. Sample metadata almost always included a de-identified subject ID, COVID-19 status, age in years and sex. The dataset comprised deeply sampled blood TCRbeta repertoires from subjects exposed to, actively infected with, or recovered from COVID-19. Beyond this particular receptor, the publication reports: The amount of clinical and demographic metadata varied by source and participant and was provided uncurated.

At one collaborating source in Seattle, patients were enrolled during active infection and were followed longitudinally through the course of disease. Each collaborating institution followed its own protocols to collect whole blood in K2EDTA tubes. For TCRbeta analysis, collaborators shipped samples in one of three forms: frozen whole blood, isolated PBMCs, or DNA extracted from either of those sample types. This clonotype was obtained from a woman aged 45-59 years with COVID-19, enrolled during active disease. The sequenced sample was peripheral blood.

The sequence in DNA is TGCAGTGCTGGAGACCCTGATGAGCAGTTCTTC. Translated, this gives CSAGDPDEQFF. The chain was built from TRBV20-1 and TRBJ2-1; the D gene cannot be resolved reliably. The CDR3 holds 11 amino acids from the cysteine to the phenylalanine. Only CDR3 DNA is held: 33 bases, read in frame from base 1. Sequences DFQATT (CDR1) and SNEGSKA (CDR2) are obtained from the germline V gene (reference sequence).